The next 23 T cell receptor beta chains were all read from a single sample in a study of vaccination and CD4 T cells after COVID-19. No antigen is known for these receptors. The Oncomine TCR Beta short-read assay sequenced DNA from cultured CD4+ T cells. One entry per CDR3 protein, called by TCRdb with MiXCR from the PCR reads. The sample yields about 18,000 distinct CDR3 sequences, 35% to 50% seen once. Treatment specified: approximately nine-day PBMC culture with coronavirus spike peptide pools or control peptides (ViraFEST assay). The sample consisted of CD4+ T cells from blood, cultured in vitro, taken after SARS-CoV-2 vaccination. Receptors were obtained from a human donor who had recovered from COVID-19.

The rearrangement links TRBV20-1 to TRBJ2-2; TRBD2 matches 7 bases. Looked up from germline, CDR1 is DFQATT and CDR2 is SNEGSKA (reference sequence). The CDR3 totals 13 residues. V was pared by 2 bases and J by 5 bases, with 2 bases of the junction left unmatched. The CDR3 sequence: CSARLAATGELFF. The CDR3 region has the DNA TGCAGTGCTAGACTAGCGGCTACCGGGGAGCTGTTTTTT.

CDR3 sequence: CASSQAAGGLYNEQFF. CDR3 coding DNA: TGCGCCAGCAGCCAGGCAGCGGGGGGCCTCTACAATGAGCAGTTCTTC. The V call is TRBV4-1, the J call TRBJ2-1, with TRBD2 identical over 9 bases. The CDR3 is made up of 16 amino acids. The J segment lost 3 bases and the V segment lost 3 bases, leaving 6 bases of the junction unmatched. In germline, CDR1 is MGHRA, CDR2 YSYEKL.

In its sample, this clonotype was seen a few times. The chain recombines TRBV20-1 with TRBJ1-1, with 8 bases lining up with TRBD1. With 4 bases clipped from V and 6 bases from J, the junction kept 10 bases outside the gene matches. Germline V gives CDR1 DFQATT, CDR2 SNEGSKA (reference sequence). The CDR3 spans 14 residues. CDR3 DNA: TGCAGTGCTAATAAGGCAGGACAGGGCCCTGAAGCTTTCTTT. Its translation is CSANKAGQGPEAFF.

Only a few counts were recorded for this clonotype. The CDR3: CASTKQGAGQPQHF. The CDR3 region has the DNA TGTGCCAGTACCAAACAGGGGGCGGGACAGCCCCAGCATTTT. The V and J genes are TRBV19 and TRBJ1-5, with 9 bases lining up with TRBD1. Germline lookup yields CDR1 LNHDA and CDR2 SQIVND (reference sequence). Germline trimming cut 7 bases from V and 7 bases from J; bases unmatched to any gene: 8. The CDR3 totals 14 residues.

This clonotype is deemed medium-sized. This sequence joins TRBV27 and TRBJ1-1; possibly TRBD1 for D (5 bases). The ends were cut back, 4 bases at V and 1 base at J, with 10 bases in the middle. CDR1 is MNHEY, CDR2 SMNVEV, per germline (reference sequence). The CDR3 covers 14 residues. The CDR3 DNA reads TGTGCCAGCAGTTCCCGGGGACCGAACACTGAAGCTTTCTTT. Encoded protein: CASSSRGPNTEAFF.

The chain employs TRBV27 and TRBJ1-6; D unresolved. This CDR3 is built from 14 residues. In germline, CDR1 is MNHEY, CDR2 SMNVEV (reference sequence). V gave up 3 bases and J gave up 0 bases, with 3 bases separating them. The CDR3 DNA sequence: TGTGCCAGCAGTTTGAGCTCCTATAATTCACCCCTCCACTTT. The encoded protein is CASSLSSYNSPLHF.

This clonotype was seen only a few times. The V and J genes are TRBV7-3 and TRBJ2-5; TRBD2 aligns across 11 bases. The CDR3 runs 16 residues. Germline V gene sequence: CDR1 SGHTA, CDR2 FQGTGA. With V trimmed by 3 bases and J by 2 bases, 5 bases remained unmatched. The DNA for the CDR3 is TGTGCCAGCAGCTTGGGCGCTAGCGGGGGGCAAGAGACCCAGTACTTC. Its translation is CASSLGASGGQETQYF.

The CDR3 here is CASSPVGGAKYEQYF. CDR3 in DNA: TGTGCCAGCAGCCCCGTGGGGGGGGCCAAATACGAGCAGTACTTC. The chain combines TRBV12-3 or TRBV12-4 with TRBJ2-7, with D maybe TRBD2 (7 bases). The V and J ends lost 6 bases and 4 bases respectively, with 19 bases between them. The CDR3 has 15 residues.

The rearrangement links TRBV6-1 to TRBJ2-2; 7 bases are a match to TRBD1. J gave up 5 bases and V 6 bases, and 3 bases lay outside the gene matches. CDR1 and CDR2 (germline): MNHNS, SASEGT. The CDR3 length is 13 residues. The CDR3 DNA reads as TGTGCCAGCAGCGTACAGGGGACCGGGGAGCTGTTTTTT. Translating it yields CASSVQGTGELFF.

This chain connects TRBV6-1 to TRBJ2-7; 14 bases are a match to TRBD2. The CDR3 consists of 15 residues. V shed 5 bases and J 5 bases; nucleotides not matched to a gene: 5. From germline, CDR1 is MNHNS and CDR2 SASEGT. CDR3 DNA: TGTGCCAGCAGTCTGGGACTAGCGGGAGCCCACGAGCAGTACTTC. It yields the protein CASSLGLAGAHEQYF.

Only a few counts were recorded for this clonotype. The chain combines TRBV20-1 with TRBJ1-5; D is perhaps TRBD1 (6 bases). Germline V gene sequence: CDR1 DFQATT, CDR2 SNEGSKA (reference sequence). The CDR3 contains 14 residues. Trimming pared 5 bases from V and 3 bases from J, leaving 14 bases between. The CDR3 is CSAESGVLNQPQHF. Written as DNA, the CDR3 is TGCAGTGCTGAATCAGGGGTGCTCAATCAGCCCCAGCATTTT.

Only a few counts were recorded for this clonotype. The V call is TRBV20-1, the J call TRBJ2-3, with TRBD2 identical over 9 bases. The junction had 12 bases not matched to a gene; V was cut back by 0 bases and J by 2 bases. The CDR3 extends over 18 amino acids. Germline lookup yields CDR1 DFQATT and CDR2 SNEGSKA (reference sequence). Here the CDR3 reads CSARDYTTSGFITDTQYF. The CDR3, as DNA: TGCAGTGCTAGAGATTATACGACTAGCGGATTTATCACAGATACGCAGTATTTT.

This clonotype was observed a handful of times. V is TRBV7-2 and J is TRBJ1-5; possible D gene TRBD1, 5 bases. The ends were cut back, 5 bases at V and 5 bases at J, with 10 bases in the middle. The germline CDR1 and CDR2 sequences are SGHTA and FQGNSA. This CDR3 spans 13 amino acids. In DNA form, the CDR3 reads TGTGCCAGCAGCGGGACCTCGTATCAGCCCCAGCATTTT. Translated, it gives CASSGTSYQPQHF.

This sequence joins TRBV7-2 and TRBJ2-4; tentative D call: TRBD1 (6 bases). V lost 1 base, J lost 7 bases, and 14 bases lay in between. Per the germline V gene, CDR1 is SGHTA and CDR2 is FQGNSA. There are 15 residues in the CDR3. CDR3 sequence reads: CASSLVGSDRNIQYF. CDR3 DNA sequence: TGTGCCAGCAGCTTAGTAGGGTCAGACAGGAACATTCAGTACTTC. Based on the CDR3 plus reference TRBV7-2 and TRBJ2-4, the full variable domain is GAGVSQSPSNKVTEKGKDVELRCDPISGHTALYWYRQSLGQGLEFLIYFQGNSAPDKSGLPSDRFSAERTGGSVSTLTIQRTQQEDSAVYLCASSLVGSDRNIQYFGAGTRLSVL.

The chain is built from TRBV14 and TRBJ1-6; D unclear. The CDR3 is 13 residues long. V was pared by 6 bases and J by 7 bases, with 10 bases between. The V gene's germline CDR1 is SGHDN and CDR2 FVKESK. The CDR3 DNA follows: TGTGCCAGCAGGACCCGATGGAATTCACCCCTCCACTTT. This codes for CASRTRWNSPLHF.

This chain uses TRBV7-2 with TRBJ1-2; the D is unclear. The CDR3 has 16 amino acids. Trimming removed 4 bases at V and 3 bases at J, with 18 bases between. CDR1 is SGHTA and CDR2 is FQGNSA in the germline V gene. DNA for the CDR3: TGTGCCAGCAGCTCCAGAATGGGGTGGGTGGACTATGGCTACACCTTC. Amino acid sequence: CASSSRMGWVDYGYTF.

V is TRBV28 and J is TRBJ1-2; 9 nucleotides agree with TRBD1. Germline V gene sequence: CDR1 MDHEN, CDR2 SYDVKM. The CDR3 has 14 residues. With 5 bases clipped from V and 4 bases from J, the junction kept 5 bases outside the gene matches. The CDR3 spells CASSPMTGGYGYTF. In DNA, the CDR3 is TGTGCCAGCAGTCCCATGACAGGGGGCTATGGCTACACCTTC.

The chain carries TRBV10-3 and TRBJ2-5; D not resolved. The V end was cut by 0 bases, the J end by 5 bases, with 16 bases between. The CDR3 loop spans 16 amino acids. From germline, CDR1 is ENHRY and CDR2 SYGVKD. CDR3 residues: CAISESPHPDRETQYF. CDR3 coding DNA: TGTGCCATCAGTGAGTCGCCTCACCCCGACCGGGAGACCCAGTACTTC.

The chain employs TRBV7-2 and TRBJ1-5, with unresolved D. Germline V gene sequence: CDR1 SGHTA, CDR2 FQGNSA. The CDR3 has 15 amino acids. V gave up 4 bases and J gave up 4 bases, with 14 bases separating them. CDR3 region: CASSSPWPSNQPQHF. In nucleotides, the CDR3 is TGTGCCAGCAGCTCCCCCTGGCCCAGTAATCAGCCCCAGCATTTT.

The chain uses TRBV6-1 and TRBJ2-7; D could derive from TRBD1 or TRBD2 (5 bases each). The CDR3 runs to 15 residues. The V gene's germline CDR1 is MNHNS and CDR2 SASEGT. V gave up 2 bases and J gave up 2 bases, with 13 bases separating them. The CDR3 bases are TGTGCCAGCAGTGAAAGTAACGGGACCCCCTACGAGCAGTACTTC. This translates into CASSESNGTPYEQYF.

The rearrangement links TRBV11-2 to TRBJ1-1; no reliable D call. CDR1 and CDR2 (germline): SGHAT, FQNNGV. The V end was cut by 4 bases, the J end by 3 bases, with 9 bases between. CDR3 length: 13 amino acids. Here the CDR3 reads CASSSGSDTEAFF. The CDR3 DNA follows: TGTGCCAGCAGCTCAGGATCGGACACTGAAGCTTTCTTT. Full variable domain (rest looked up from reference TRBV11-2 and TRBJ1-1): EAGVAQSPRYKIIEKRQSVAFWCNPISGHATLYWYQQILGQGPKLLIQFQNNGVVDDSQLPKDRFSAERLKGVDSTLKIQPAKLEDSAVYLCASSSGSDTEAFFGQGTRLTVV.

This chain uses TRBV2 with TRBJ2-3; 8 nucleotides align to TRBD1. This CDR3 has 13 amino acids. The V gene end was trimmed by 6 bases and the J gene end by 4 bases; junction bases not matched to a gene: 3. In germline, CDR1 is SNHLY, CDR2 FYNNEI. CDR3 DNA: TGTGCCAGCAGGCAGGGGGCCCCAGATACGCAGTATTTT. This sequence encodes CASRQGAPDTQYF.

The chain combines TRBV19 with TRBJ2-7; tentatively, D is TRBD1 or TRBD2 (6 bases each). Germline V CDR1 and CDR2: LNHDA, SQIVND (reference sequence). The CDR3 runs to 14 residues. V dropped 2 bases and J dropped 4 bases, with 12 bases sitting between them. This CDR3 reads CASSISGASYEQYF. DNA for the CDR3: TGTGCCAGTAGTATATCGGGGGCCTCGTACGAGCAGTACTTC.